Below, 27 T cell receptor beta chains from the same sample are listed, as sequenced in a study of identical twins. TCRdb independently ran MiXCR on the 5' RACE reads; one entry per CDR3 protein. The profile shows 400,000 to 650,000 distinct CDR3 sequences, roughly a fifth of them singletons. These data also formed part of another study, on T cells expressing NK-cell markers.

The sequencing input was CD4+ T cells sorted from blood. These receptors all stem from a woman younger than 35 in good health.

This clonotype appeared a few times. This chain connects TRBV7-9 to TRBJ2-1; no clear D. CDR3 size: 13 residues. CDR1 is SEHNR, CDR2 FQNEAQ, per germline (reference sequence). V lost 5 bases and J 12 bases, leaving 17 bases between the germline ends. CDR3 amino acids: CASSLPGGARQFF. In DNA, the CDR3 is TGTGCCAGCAGCCTTCCTGGCGGCGCGCGGCAGTTCTTC.

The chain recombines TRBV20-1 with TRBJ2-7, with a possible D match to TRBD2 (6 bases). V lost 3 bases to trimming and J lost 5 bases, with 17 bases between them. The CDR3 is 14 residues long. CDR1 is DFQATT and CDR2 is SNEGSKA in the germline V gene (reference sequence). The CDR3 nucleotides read TGCAGTGCTAGGTGGAGGGATCGTTCCCACGAGCAGTACTTC. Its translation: CSARWRDRSHEQYF.

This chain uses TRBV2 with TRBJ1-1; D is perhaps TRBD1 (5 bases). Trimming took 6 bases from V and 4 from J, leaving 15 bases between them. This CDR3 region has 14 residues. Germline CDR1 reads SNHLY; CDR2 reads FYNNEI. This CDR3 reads CASRGRERGTEAFF. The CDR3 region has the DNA TGTGCCAGCAGGGGCCGGGAAAGGGGCACTGAAGCTTTCTTT.

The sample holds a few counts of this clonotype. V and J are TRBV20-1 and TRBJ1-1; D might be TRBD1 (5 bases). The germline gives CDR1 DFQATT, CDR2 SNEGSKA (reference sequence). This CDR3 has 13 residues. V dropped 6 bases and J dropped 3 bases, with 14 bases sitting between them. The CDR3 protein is CSAGHLRDTEAFF. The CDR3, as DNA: TGCAGTGCCGGACATCTTAGGGACACTGAAGCTTTCTTT.

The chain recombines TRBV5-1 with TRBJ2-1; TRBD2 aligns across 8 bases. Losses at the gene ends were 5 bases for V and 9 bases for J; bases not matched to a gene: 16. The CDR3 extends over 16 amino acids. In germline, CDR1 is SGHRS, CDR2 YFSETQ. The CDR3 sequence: CASRRSGNSEGVEQFF. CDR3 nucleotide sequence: TGCGCCAGCAGACGTAGCGGGAACAGTGAGGGCGTTGAGCAGTTCTTC.

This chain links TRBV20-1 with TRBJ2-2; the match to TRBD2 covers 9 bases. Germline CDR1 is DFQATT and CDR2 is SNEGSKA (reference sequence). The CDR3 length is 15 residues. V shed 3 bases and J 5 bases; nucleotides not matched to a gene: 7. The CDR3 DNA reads TGCAGTGCTAGGGTAGCGGGGGCCTTAACCGGGGAGCTGTTTTTT. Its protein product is CSARVAGALTGELFF.

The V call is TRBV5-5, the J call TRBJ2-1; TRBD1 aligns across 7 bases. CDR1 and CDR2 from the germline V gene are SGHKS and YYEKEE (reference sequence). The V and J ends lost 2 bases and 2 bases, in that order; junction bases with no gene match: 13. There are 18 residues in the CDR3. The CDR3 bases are TGTGCCAGCAGCTTACACGTCGACAGGGAACCCGCCTACAATGAGCAGTTCTTC. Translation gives CASSLHVDREPAYNEQFF.

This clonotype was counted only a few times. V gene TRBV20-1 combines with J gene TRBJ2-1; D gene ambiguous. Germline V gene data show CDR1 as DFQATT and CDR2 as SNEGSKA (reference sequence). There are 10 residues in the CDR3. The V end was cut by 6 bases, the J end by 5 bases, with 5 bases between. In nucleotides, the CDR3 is TGCAGTGCCCTCAACAATGAGCAGTTCTTC. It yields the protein CSALNNEQFF.

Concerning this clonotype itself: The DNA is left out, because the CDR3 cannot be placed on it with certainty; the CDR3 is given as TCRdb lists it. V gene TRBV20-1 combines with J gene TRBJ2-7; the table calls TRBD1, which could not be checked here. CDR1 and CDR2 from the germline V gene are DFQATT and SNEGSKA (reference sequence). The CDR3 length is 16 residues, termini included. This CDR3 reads CSAFGAVGQNSYEQYF.

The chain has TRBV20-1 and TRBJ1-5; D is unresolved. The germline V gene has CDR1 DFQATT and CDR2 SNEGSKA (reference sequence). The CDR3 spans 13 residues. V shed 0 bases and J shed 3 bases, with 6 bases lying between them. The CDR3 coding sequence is TGCAGTGCTAGAGATCTCTTCAATCAGCCCCAGCATTTT. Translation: CSARDLFNQPQHF.

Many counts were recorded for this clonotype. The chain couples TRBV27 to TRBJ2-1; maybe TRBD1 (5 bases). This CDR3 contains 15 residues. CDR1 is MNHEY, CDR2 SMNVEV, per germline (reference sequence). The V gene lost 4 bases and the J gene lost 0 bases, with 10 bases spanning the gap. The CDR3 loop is CASSSGRSSYNEQFF. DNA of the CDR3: TGTGCCAGCAGTTCAGGGCGCTCCTCCTACAATGAGCAGTTCTTC.

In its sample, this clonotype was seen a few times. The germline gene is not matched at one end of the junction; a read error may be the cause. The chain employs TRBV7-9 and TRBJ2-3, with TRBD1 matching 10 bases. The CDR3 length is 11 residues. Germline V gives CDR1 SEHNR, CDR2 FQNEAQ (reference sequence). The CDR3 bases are TGTGCCAGCAGCTGGGACAGGGGTCTAGATTTT. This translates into CASSWDRGLDF.

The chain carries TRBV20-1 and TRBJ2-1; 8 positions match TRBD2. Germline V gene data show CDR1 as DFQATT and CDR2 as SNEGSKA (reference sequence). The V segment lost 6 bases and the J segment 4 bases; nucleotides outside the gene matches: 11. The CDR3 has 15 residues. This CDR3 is CSAKTSGSLYNEQFF. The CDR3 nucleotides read TGCAGTGCCAAAACTAGCGGAAGCCTATACAATGAGCAGTTCTTC.

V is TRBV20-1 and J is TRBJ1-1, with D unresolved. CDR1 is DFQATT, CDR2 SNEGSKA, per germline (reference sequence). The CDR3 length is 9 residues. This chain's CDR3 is CRPQNEAFF. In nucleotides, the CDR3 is TGCAGGCCACAGAATGAAGCTTTCTTT.

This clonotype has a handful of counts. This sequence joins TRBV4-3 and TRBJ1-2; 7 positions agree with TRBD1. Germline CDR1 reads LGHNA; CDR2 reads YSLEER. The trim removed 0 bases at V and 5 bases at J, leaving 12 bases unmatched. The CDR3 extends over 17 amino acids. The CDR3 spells CASSQDSAGQLWYGYTF. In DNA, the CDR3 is TGCGCCAGCAGCCAAGATTCCGCGGGACAGCTATGGTATGGCTACACCTTC.

CDR3 loop: CASSVQPGTSYEQYF. The CDR3 DNA is TGTGCCAGCAGCGTACAGCCCGGGACGTCCTACGAGCAGTACTTC. The J gene is TRBJ2-7, the V gene TRBV9; perhaps D is TRBD1 or TRBD2 (5 bases each). CDR1 is SGDLS and CDR2 is YYNGEE in the germline V gene. The CDR3 extends over 15 amino acids. V was cut by 1 base and J by 1 base, with 12 bases left in between.

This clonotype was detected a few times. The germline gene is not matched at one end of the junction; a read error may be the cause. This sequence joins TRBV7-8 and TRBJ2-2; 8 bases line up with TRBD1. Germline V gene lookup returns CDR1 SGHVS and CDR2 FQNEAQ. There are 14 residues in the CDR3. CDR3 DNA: TGTGCCAGCACCTTAGGACAGGGACCCGGGGAGCTGTTTTTT. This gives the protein CASTLGQGPGELFF.

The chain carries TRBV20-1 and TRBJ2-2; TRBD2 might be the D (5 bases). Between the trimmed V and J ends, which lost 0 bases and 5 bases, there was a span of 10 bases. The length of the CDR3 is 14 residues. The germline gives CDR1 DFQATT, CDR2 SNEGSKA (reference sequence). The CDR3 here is CSAREAVGTGELFF. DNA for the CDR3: TGCAGTGCTAGAGAAGCGGTTGGGACCGGGGAGCTGTTTTTT.

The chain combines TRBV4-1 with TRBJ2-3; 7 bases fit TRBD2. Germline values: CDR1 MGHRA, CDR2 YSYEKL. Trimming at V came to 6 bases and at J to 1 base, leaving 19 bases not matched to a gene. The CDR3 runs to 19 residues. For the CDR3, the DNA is TGCGCCAGCAGTAATTTACGGGGGACGGGGGGATATGGCACAGATACGCAGTATTTT. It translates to CASSNLRGTGGYGTDTQYF.

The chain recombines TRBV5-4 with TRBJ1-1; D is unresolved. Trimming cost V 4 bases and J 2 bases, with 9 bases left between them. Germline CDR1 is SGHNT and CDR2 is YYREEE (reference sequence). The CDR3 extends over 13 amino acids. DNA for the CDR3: TGTGCCAGCAGCAAGGACCTCAACACTGAAGCTTTCTTT. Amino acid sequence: CASSKDLNTEAFF.

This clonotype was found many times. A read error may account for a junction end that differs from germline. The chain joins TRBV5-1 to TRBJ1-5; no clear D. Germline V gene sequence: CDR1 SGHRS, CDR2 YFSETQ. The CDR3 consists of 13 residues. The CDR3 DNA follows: TGTGCCAGCAGTTTGGAGGGTGGACAGCCCCAGCATTTT. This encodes CASSLEGGQPQHF.

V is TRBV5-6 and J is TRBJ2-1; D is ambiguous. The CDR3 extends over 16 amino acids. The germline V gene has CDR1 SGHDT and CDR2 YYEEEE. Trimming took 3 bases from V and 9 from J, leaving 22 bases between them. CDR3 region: CASSSALTVRVTEQFF. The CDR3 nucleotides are TGTGCCAGCAGCTCCGCCCTTACGGTCCGCGTGACTGAGCAGTTCTTC.

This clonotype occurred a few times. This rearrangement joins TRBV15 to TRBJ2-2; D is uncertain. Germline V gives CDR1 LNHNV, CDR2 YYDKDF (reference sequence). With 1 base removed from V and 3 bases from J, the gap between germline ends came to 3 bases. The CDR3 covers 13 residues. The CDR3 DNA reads TGTGCCACCAGCAGAGGGTACACCGGGGAGCTGTTTTTT. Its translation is CATSRGYTGELFF.

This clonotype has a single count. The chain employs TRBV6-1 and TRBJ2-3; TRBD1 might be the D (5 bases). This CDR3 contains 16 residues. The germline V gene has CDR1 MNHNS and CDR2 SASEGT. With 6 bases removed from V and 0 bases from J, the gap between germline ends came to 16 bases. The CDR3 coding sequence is TGTGCCAGCAGATTTGACAGAAGGGATAGCACAGATACGCAGTATTTT. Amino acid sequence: CASRFDRRDSTDTQYF.

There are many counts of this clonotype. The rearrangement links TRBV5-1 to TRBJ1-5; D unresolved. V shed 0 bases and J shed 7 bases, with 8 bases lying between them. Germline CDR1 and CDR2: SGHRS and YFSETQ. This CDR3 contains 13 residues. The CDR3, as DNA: TGCGCCAGCAGCTTGGTATTAGGCCAGCCCCAGCATTTT. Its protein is CASSLVLGQPQHF.

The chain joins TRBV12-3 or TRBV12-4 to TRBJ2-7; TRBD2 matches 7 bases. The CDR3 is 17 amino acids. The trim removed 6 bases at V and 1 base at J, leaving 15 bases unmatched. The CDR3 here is CASSQRTSGIGSYEQYF. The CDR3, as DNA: TGTGCCAGCAGCCAGAGAACCAGCGGGATTGGGTCCTACGAGCAGTACTTC.

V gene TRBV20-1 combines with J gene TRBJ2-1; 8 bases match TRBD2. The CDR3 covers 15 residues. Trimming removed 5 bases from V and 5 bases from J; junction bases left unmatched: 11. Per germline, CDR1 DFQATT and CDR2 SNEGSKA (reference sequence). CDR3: CSAPPGSGANNEQFF. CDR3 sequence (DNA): TGCAGTGCTCCCCCGGGTAGCGGGGCAAACAATGAGCAGTTCTTC.